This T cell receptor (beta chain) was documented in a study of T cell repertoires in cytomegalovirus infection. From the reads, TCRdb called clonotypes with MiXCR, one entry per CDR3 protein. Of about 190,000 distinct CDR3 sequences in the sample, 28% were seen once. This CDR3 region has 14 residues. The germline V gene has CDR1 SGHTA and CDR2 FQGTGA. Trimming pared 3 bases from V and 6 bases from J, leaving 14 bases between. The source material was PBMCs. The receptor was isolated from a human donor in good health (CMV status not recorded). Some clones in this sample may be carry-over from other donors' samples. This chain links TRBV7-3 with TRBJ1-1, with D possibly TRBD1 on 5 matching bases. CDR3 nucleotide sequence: TGTGCCAGCAGCTTTAGAGGGGAGTGGGCTGAAGCTTTCTTT. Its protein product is CASSFRGEWAEAFF.